This T cell receptor (beta chain) was captured in a study of beta chain features in type 1 diabetes. The V end was cut by 0 bases, the J end by 4 bases, with 12 bases between. CDR1 KGHSH and CDR2 LQKENI come from the germline V gene. CDR3 size: 15 residues. The authors reverse transcribed all of the isolated RNA, so sequencing captured expressed TCRB transcripts. The assay was immunoSEQ multiplex PCR, and TCRdb's table has in-frame clones only and misses some. The sample has 400,000 to 600,000 clones, approximately 30% seen once. This receptor was obtained from a man between 18 and 29 years old in good health. The sequenced material came from naive CD4+ T cells from blood. The chain employs TRBV18 and TRBJ2-5; D gene unclear. The CDR3 region is CASSPPSVILETQYF. CDR3 in DNA: TGTGCCAGCTCACCACCGAGTGTAATATTAGAGACCCAGTACTTC.